The 14 T cell receptor beta chains presented below share a single source sample, sequenced in a study of PD-L1 blockade in urothelial cancer. Sequenced by immunoSEQ multiplex PCR; TCRdb stores in-frame clones only, minus some. The profile covers approximately 79,000 clones, with approximately 90% appearing a single time and 4.5% to 7% taken by the ten largest. This material consisted of PBMCs, taken around atezolizumab (anti-PD-L1) treatment. These receptors were taken from a woman between 65 and 79 years old with urothelial cancer.

This sequence joins TRBV6-6 and TRBJ1-2; 8 bases align to TRBD1. Germline CDR1 MNHNY, CDR2 SVGAGI (reference sequence). The trim removed 5 bases at V and 3 bases at J, leaving 8 bases unmatched. The CDR3 sequence is 15 residues long. The CDR3 protein is CASSRNRGIDYGYTF. The DNA for the CDR3 is TGTGCCAGCAGTCGGAACAGGGGGATCGACTATGGCTACACCTTC.

This clone was counted once. The rearrangement uses TRBV15 and TRBJ2-3; D call uncertain. The CDR3 covers 15 residues. CDR1 is LNHNV, CDR2 YYDKDF, per germline (reference sequence). The V end lost 1 base, the J end lost 4 bases, and 12 bases lay between the germline ends. The chain's CDR3 is CATSRVSPGPDTQYF. DNA of the CDR3: TGTGCCACCAGCAGAGTTTCTCCCGGTCCAGATACGCAGTATTTT.

Concerning this clone itself: Additional DNA sequences in this sample encode the identical CDR3. The CDR3 DNA follows: TGTGCCAGTAGTATCAGCGCGACAGGGGGATTGGGCTACACCTTC. It encodes CASSISATGGLGYTF. The chain recombines TRBV19 with TRBJ1-2, with 9 bases that match TRBD1. The CDR3 covers 15 residues. J lost 8 bases, V lost 3 bases, and 10 bases had no gene match. Germline loops: CDR1 LNHDA, CDR2 SQIVND (reference sequence).

The chain recombines TRBV27 with TRBJ1-4, with a tentative D call TRBD1 (6 bases). Per germline, CDR1 MNHEY and CDR2 SMNVEV (reference sequence). The CDR3 runs to 15 residues. V was clipped by 2 bases and J by 8 bases, with 15 bases between them. The CDR3 DNA is TGTGCCAGCAGTTTACAACAGGGTCGGGCGGAAAAACTGTTTTTT. This gives the protein CASSLQQGRAEKLFF.

As DNA, the CDR3 is TGTGCCAGCAGTGAAGCGGAGGGACTAGCAGAGGAGCAGTACTTC. Translation: CASSEAEGLAEEQYF. The chain combines TRBV2 with TRBJ2-7; 9 nucleotides agree with TRBD2. Looked up from germline, CDR1 is SNHLY and CDR2 is FYNNEI. The CDR3 has 15 amino acids. After removal of 0 bases from V and 7 bases from J, the junction contained 7 bases not matched to a gene.

This chain uses TRBV28 with TRBJ1-4; tentative D call: TRBD1 (5 bases). Germline CDR1 reads MDHEN; CDR2 reads SYDVKM. With 6 bases removed from V and 12 bases from J, the gap between germline ends came to 14 bases. The CDR3 covers 12 residues. The CDR3: CASRGLGGELFF. DNA for the CDR3: TGTGCCAGCAGGGGTCTTGGAGGGGAACTGTTTTTT.

The chain links TRBV27 to TRBJ1-5; the D is unclear. The V end was cut by 2 bases, the J end by 2 bases, with 4 bases between. There are 13 residues in the CDR3. Germline CDR1 and CDR2: MNHEY and SMNVEV (reference sequence). This CDR3 is CASSLLGNQPQHF. In nucleotides, the CDR3 is TGTGCCAGCAGTTTACTCGGCAATCAGCCCCAGCATTTT.

At least ten counts were recorded for this clone. The J gene is TRBJ1-5, the V gene TRBV19, with no clear D. Germline loops: CDR1 LNHDA, CDR2 SQIVND (reference sequence). The CDR3 spans 14 residues. V was trimmed by 3 bases and J by 5 bases, leaving 11 bases between them. The CDR3 spells CASSIRQAYQPQHF. For the CDR3, the DNA is TGTGCCAGTAGTATCCGCCAAGCCTATCAGCCCCAGCATTTT.

The V gene is TRBV29-1, the J gene TRBJ2-7; D unclear. The CDR3 runs 11 residues. Per the germline V gene, CDR1 is SQVTM and CDR2 is ANQGSEA. The V and J ends lost 6 bases and 4 bases respectively, with 10 bases between them. The CDR3 sequence: CSVSDGYEQYF. The CDR3 DNA follows: TGCAGCGTCAGCGACGGTTACGAGCAGTACTTC.

V usage is TRBV2 and J usage is TRBJ2-1, with 7 bases identical to TRBD2. Germline V gene sequence: CDR1 SNHLY, CDR2 FYNNEI. The CDR3 spans 16 residues. With V trimmed by 0 bases and J by 2 bases, 4 bases remained unmatched. In DNA, the CDR3 is TGTGCCAGCAGTGAAGCGGCGGGAGCGGCCTACAATGAGCAGTTCTTC. Its protein product is CASSEAAGAAYNEQFF.

In this sample, this clone turned up a few times. CDR3 residues: CASSPYRVPDTGELFF. The CDR3 DNA follows: TGTGCCAGCAGCCCCTACAGGGTTCCTGATACCGGGGAGCTGTTTTTT. The chain recombines TRBV9 with TRBJ2-2, with D tentatively TRBD1 (6 bases). CDR3 size: 16 residues. Trimming left V 4 bases short and J 5 bases short, with 18 bases between. Germline CDR1 reads SGDLS; CDR2 reads YYNGEE.

V usage is TRBV7-6 and J usage is TRBJ2-1, with 10 bases identical to TRBD1. Germline V gene data show CDR1 as SGHVS and CDR2 as FNYEAQ. The V and J ends lost 4 bases and 7 bases, in that order; junction bases with no gene match: 1. CDR3 length: 13 residues. DNA of the CDR3: TGTGCCAGCAGCTGGACAGGGGGGAATGAGCAGTTCTTC. Protein: CASSWTGGNEQFF.

This chain links TRBV7-3 with TRBJ1-1; TRBD1 matches 7 bases. The V segment lost 2 bases and the J segment 4 bases; nucleotides outside the gene matches: 7. Germline lookup yields CDR1 SGHTA and CDR2 FQGTGA. The CDR3 is 15 residues long. CDR3 nucleotide sequence: TGTGCCAGCAGCTTAGAGACAGGGCTTTTCACTGAAGCTTTCTTT. Protein product: CASSLETGLFTEAFF.

This clone was seen once. The rearrangement uses TRBV10-2 and TRBJ2-6; D call uncertain. Germline CDR1 and CDR2: WSHSY and SAAADI. The V end lost 8 bases, the J end lost 0 bases, and 8 bases lay between the germline ends. CDR3 length equals 14 residues. In nucleotides, the CDR3 is TGCGCCAGCCTCCAGGTCTCTGGGGCCAACGTCCTGACTTTC. It is translated as CASLQVSGANVLTF.